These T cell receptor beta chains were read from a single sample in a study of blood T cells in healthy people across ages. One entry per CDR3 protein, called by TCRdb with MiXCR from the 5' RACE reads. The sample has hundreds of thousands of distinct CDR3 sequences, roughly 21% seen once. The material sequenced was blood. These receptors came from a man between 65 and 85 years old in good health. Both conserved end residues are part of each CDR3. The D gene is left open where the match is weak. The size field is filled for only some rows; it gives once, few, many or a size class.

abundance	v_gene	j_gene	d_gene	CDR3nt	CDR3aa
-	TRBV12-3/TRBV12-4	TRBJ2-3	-	TGTGCCAGCAGTCCGGGGACAAACGGATTCACAGATACGCAGTATTTT	CASSPGTNGFTDTQYF
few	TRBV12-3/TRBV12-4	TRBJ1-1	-	TGTGCCAGCAGTTTAGAACGGATGAACACTGAAGCTTTCTTT	CASSLERMNTEAFF
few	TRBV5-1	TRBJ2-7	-	TGCGCCAGCAGCTTGGCAAACGAGCAGTACTTC	CASSLANEQYF
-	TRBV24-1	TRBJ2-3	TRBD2	TGTGCCACCAGTGATCATAAGCGGGATACAGATACGCAGTATTTT	CATSDHKRDTDTQYF
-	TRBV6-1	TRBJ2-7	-	TGTGCCAGCAGTCTTCCAGACACGTTATCCTACGAGCAGTACTTC	CASSLPDTLSYEQYF
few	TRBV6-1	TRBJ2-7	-	TGTGCCAGCACACTGCAGGCCCCCTACGAGCAGTACTTC	CASTLQAPYEQYF
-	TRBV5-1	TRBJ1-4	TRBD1	TGCGCCAGCAGCATGGAGGGGGCGACAGCGAATAATGAAAAACTGTTTTTT	CASSMEGATANNEKLFF
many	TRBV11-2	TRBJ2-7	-	TGTGCCAGCAGCTTAGTGCGGGCCTACGAGCAGTACTTC	CASSLVRAYEQYF
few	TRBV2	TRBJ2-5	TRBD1	TGTGCCAGCAGCCGGACAGGGGGCGAAAAGACCCAGTACTTC	CASSRTGGEKTQYF
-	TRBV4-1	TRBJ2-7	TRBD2	TGCGCCAGCAGCCAAGTTTTGTCTAGCGGGAGTCGGGGGCAGTACTTC	CASSQVLSSGSRGQYF
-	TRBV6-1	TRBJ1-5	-	TGTGCCAGCAGGGCTGGGGCAGGAAATCAGCCCCAGCATTTT	CASRAGAGNQPQHF
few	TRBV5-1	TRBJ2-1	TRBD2	TGCGCCAGCAGCGCCACGACTAGCGGGAGAGGAGATGAGCAGTTCTTC	CASSATTSGRGDEQFF
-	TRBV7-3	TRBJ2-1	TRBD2	TGTGCCAGCAGCCCGGGACTAGCTAACGATGAGCAGTTCTTC	CASSPGLANDEQFF
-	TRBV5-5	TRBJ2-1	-	TGTGCCAGCAGCTTGGGGGGGGACAGTTACAATGAGCAGTTCTTC	CASSLGGDSYNEQFF
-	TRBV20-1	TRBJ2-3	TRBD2	TGCAGTAGTTCTAGTAGCGGGAACACAGATACGCAGTATTTT	CSSSSSGNTDTQYF
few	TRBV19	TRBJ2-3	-	TGTGCCAGTAGTACCATACCCACAGATACGCAGTATTTT	CASSTIPTDTQYF
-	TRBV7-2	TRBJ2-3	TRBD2	TGTGCCAGCAGCCAAACTAGCGGGAGGGCCTTCGATACGCAGTATTTT	CASSQTSGRAFDTQYF